This T cell receptor (beta chain) was sequenced during a study of T cell repertoires in cytomegalovirus infection. The overall study: The study used recently identified HLA-C-restricted and well-studied HLA-B-restricted CMV epitopes.

One entry per CDR3 protein results from TCRdb running MiXCR on the reads. The data contain some 54,000 distinct CDR3 sequences, roughly 21% of them singletons. Only a few counts were recorded for this clonotype. Antigen specificity is unknown. V shed 4 bases, J shed 0 bases, and the junction held 2 bases outside the gene matches. The CDR3 has 14 amino acids. Study findings and constraints: The ex vivo response was dominated by HLA-C-restricted CMV-specific TCR beta clonotypes.

This rearrangement joins TRBV12-3 or TRBV12-4 to TRBJ1-1; 7 bases are a match to TRBD1. The source is a human donor in good health (CMV status not recorded). Some clones in this sample may be carry-over from other donors' samples. This specimen was CD8+ T cells from cultured PBMCs, taken from culture after CMV antigen stimulation. The CDR3 DNA reads as TGTGCCAGCAGTTACAGGGGTCTGAACACTGAAGCTTTCTTT. It translates to CASSYRGLNTEAFF.